A single sample is the source of the 15 T cell receptor beta chains below, sequenced in a study of T cells expressing NK-cell markers. Each CDR3 protein gets one entry in TCRdb, which reprocessed the 5' RACE reads and gives no DNA. The sample has around 15,000 distinct CDR3 sequences; the top ten hold approximately 59%. The sequenced sample consisted of blood T cells: a sorted CD56 or NKG2C T cell subset, CD4+ or CD8+ T cells, or bulk PBMC T cells (not recorded which). The receptors originated from a man aged 18-70 years in good health.

The genes are TRBV9 and TRBJ2-3. The germline V gene has CDR1 SGDLS and CDR2 YYNGEE. This CDR3 region has 15 residues. The CDR3 sequence is CASSQTGLLTDTQYF.

The chain combines TRBV12-3 or TRBV12-4 with TRBJ1-2. The length of the CDR3 is 16 residues. The CDR3 loop reads CASTELPVESRYGYTF.

V is TRBV4-2 and J is TRBJ2-1; as DNA is missing, the TRBD2 call by TCRdb cannot be tested. Per germline, CDR1 LGHNA and CDR2 YNFKEQ. This CDR3 is 18 amino acids long. The CDR3 spells CASSQGIWSTRTNNEQFF.

The chain joins TRBV7-3 to TRBJ2-1; the TCRdb D gene call, TRBD1, has no DNA to confirm it. The germline V gene encodes CDR1 SGHTA and CDR2 FQGTGA. The CDR3 is 15 amino acids. CDR3 sequence: CASSEGQGARNEQFF.

The rearrangement links TRBV5-1 to TRBJ2-7; the TCRdb call, TRBD1, lacks DNA for checking. CDR3 length equals 16 residues. The germline gives CDR1 SGHRS, CDR2 YFSETQ. The CDR3 loop reads CASSWQSGTGPREQYF. Full variable domain (outside the CDR3, taken from reference TRBV5-1 and TRBJ2-7): KAGVTQTPRYLIKTRGQQVTLSCSPISGHRSVSWYQQTPGQGLQFLFEYFSETQRNKGNFPGRFSGRQFSNSRSEMNVSTLELGDSALYLCASSWQSGTGPREQYFGPGTRLTVT.

This chain joins TRBV29-1 and TRBJ1-3. The germline CDR1 and CDR2 sequences are SQVTM and ANQGSEA. This CDR3 contains 12 residues. This CDR3 is CSVGTPGNTIYF.

This chain links TRBV7-6 with TRBJ1-3; the D call of TRBD1 rests on TCRdb alone, since no DNA is present to check it. The CDR3 totals 16 residues. Looked up from germline, CDR1 is SGHVS and CDR2 is FNYEAQ. CDR3 residues: CASSSRTGHSGNTIYF.

V gene TRBV6-5 combines with J gene TRBJ2-3; as DNA is missing, the TRBD1 call by TCRdb cannot be tested. Germline V gene data show CDR1 as MNHEY and CDR2 as SVGAGI. This CDR3 comprises 15 residues. The CDR3 loop reads CASSYSGGSADTQYF.

The J gene is TRBJ2-1, the V gene TRBV6-5; lacking DNA, the TRBD1 call made by TCRdb goes unchecked. This CDR3 comprises 12 residues. CDR1 MNHEY and CDR2 SVGAGI come from the germline V gene. CDR3 in amino acids: CASSTGQGEQFF.

The chain has TRBV5-6 and TRBJ2-7. Germline-derived CDR1 and CDR2 are SGHDT and YYEEEE. This CDR3 comprises 15 residues. CDR3 in amino acids: CASSLMDRGFDEQYF.

V is TRBV18 and J is TRBJ2-1; TCRdb's assignment of TRBD1 cannot be checked, as there is no DNA. Looked up from germline, CDR1 is KGHSH and CDR2 is LQKENI. The CDR3 consists of 14 residues. CDR3 in amino acids: CASSPQAGLNEQFF.

V usage is TRBV6-1 and J usage is TRBJ2-7; the TRBD1 assignment by TCRdb is unverifiable without DNA. The CDR3 is 14 residues long. Germline V gives CDR1 MNHNS, CDR2 SASEGT. The CDR3 sequence is CASSPGRDAYEQYF.

CDR3 protein: CASSSQPGQGYEQYF. The chain carries TRBV5-1 and TRBJ2-7; there is no DNA to check the TCRdb D call of TRBD1. This CDR3 region has 15 residues. CDR1 and CDR2 from the germline V gene are SGHRS and YFSETQ.

The rearrangement uses TRBV20-1 and TRBJ1-6; TCRdb designates TRBD1, a call that cannot be tested without DNA. The CDR3 has 15 residues. Per the germline V gene, CDR1 is DFQATT and CDR2 is SNEGSKA (reference sequence). The CDR3 here is CSANPVDGYNSPLHF.

The rearrangement uses TRBV14 and TRBJ2-5; TCRdb picks TRBD1, but there is no DNA to check that call. CDR3 length: 16 residues. Germline CDR1 SGHDN, CDR2 FVKESK. The CDR3 loop is CASSQDSRDWEETQYF.